The 3 T cell receptor beta chains below were found in one sample sequenced in a study of shared clonotypes between healthy human individuals. TCRdb keeps only in-frame clones here, not all; method: immunoSEQ multiplex PCR. The data contain 2 million to 2.5 million clones, under 97% of them singletons. The sample was naive CD4+ T cells sorted from blood. The subset: CD45RA+ positively selected. The receptors were sampled from a man between 18 and 29 years old in good health.

The gene calls are TRBV12-5 and TRBJ2-3; unclear D gene. Germline CDR1 is LGHNT and CDR2 is FRNRAP. The V end lost 0 bases, the J end lost 2 bases, and 6 bases lay between the germline ends. The CDR3 totals 14 residues. Here the CDR3 DNA reads TGTGCTAGTGGTTTGGTAGGAGCCACAGATACGCAGTATTTT. Translating it yields CASGLVGATDTQYF.

This clone was counted a single time. This sequence joins TRBV10-3 and TRBJ1-1; D perhaps matches TRBD1 (6 bases). This CDR3 contains 16 residues. The V and J ends lost 5 bases and 7 bases respectively, with 23 bases between them. Germline loops: CDR1 ENHRY, CDR2 SYGVKD. As DNA, the CDR3 is TGTGCCATCAGTCCCAGGGGATCCGAGCAGCTTGGTGAAGCTTTCTTT. Its translation is CAISPRGSEQLGEAFF.

A word on this clone: Other nucleotide sequences in the sample specify the same CDR3. V is TRBV5-1 and J is TRBJ2-7; 7 bases are shared with TRBD1. The CDR3 loop spans 14 amino acids. V trimming: 3 bases; J trimming: 2 bases; junction bases outside the gene matches: 5. Germline V CDR1 and CDR2: SGHRS, YFSETQ. CDR3 DNA sequence: TGCGCCAGCAGCTCGAGACAGGGACCCTACGAGCAGTACTTC. Encoded protein: CASSSRQGPYEQYF.